These 22 T cell receptor beta chains originate from one sample sequenced in a study of metastatic and nonmetastatic thyroid tumors. TCRdb re-analyzed the PCR reads using MiXCR. Of roughly 14,000 clones listed, approximately 30% were seen once; the top ten hold about 10%. No patient received treatment before thyroid surgery. Sequencing used blood. The receptors here all came from a female donor with papillary thyroid cancer or a benign thyroid nodule (not recorded which). Some clones in this sample may be carry-over from other donors' samples.

In this sample, this clone turned up a few times. The chain uses TRBV5-4 and TRBJ2-5; 8 bases line up with TRBD2. V dropped 5 bases and J dropped 5; count of bases not matched to a gene: 11. The CDR3 length is 15 residues. CDR1 and CDR2 from the germline V gene are SGHNT and YYREEE (reference sequence). CDR3 in DNA: TGTGCCAGCAGTTCAGGAGGCTCGGGAGGGGAGACCCAGTACTTC. Its protein product is CASSSGGSGGETQYF.

CDR3 coding DNA: TGCAGTGCTAGACTTTTAGCAGACCAAGAGACCCAGTACTTC. This gives the protein CSARLLADQETQYF. The chain is built from TRBV20-1 and TRBJ2-5; D unclear. The CDR3 has 14 residues. The germline gives CDR1 DFQATT, CDR2 SNEGSKA (reference sequence). Deletions cut 2 bases from V and 0 bases from J, with 10 bases between.

This clone turned up a few times. The V call is TRBV2, the J call TRBJ2-5, with D possibly being TRBD1 (6 bases). Per germline, CDR1 SNHLY and CDR2 FYNNEI. Trimming shortened V by 3 bases and J by 4 bases, and 12 bases separated the two germline ends. The CDR3 is made up of 14 amino acids. The CDR3 sequence is CASSDTGSGETQYF. The CDR3 DNA reads as TGTGCCAGCAGTGACACAGGGAGCGGAGAGACCCAGTACTTC.

This clone was detected a few times. The J gene is TRBJ1-1, the V gene TRBV6-2 or TRBV6-3; 12 positions agree with TRBD1. Germline values: CDR1 MNHEY, CDR2 SVGEGT. Trimming at V came to 2 bases and at J to 7 bases, leaving 2 bases not matched to a gene. This CDR3 is built from 14 residues. The CDR3 coding sequence is TGTGCCAGCAGTTACGGGACAGGGGGCTTTGAAGCTTTCTTT. This sequence encodes CASSYGTGGFEAFF.

The chain has TRBV18 and TRBJ2-7; 7 positions agree with TRBD2. Per the germline V gene, CDR1 is KGHSH and CDR2 is LQKENI. Trimming cost V 0 bases and J 5 bases; bases outside gene matches: 4. The CDR3 sequence is 14 residues long. CDR3 bases: TGTGCCAGCTCACCACCCGGGGGGATCCACGAGCAGTACTTC. Translation gives CASSPPGGIHEQYF.

This clone ranks as medium-sized (0.01 to 0.1%). The V call is TRBV6-1, the J call TRBJ1-2; D not certain. Germline values: CDR1 MNHNS, CDR2 SASEGT. Trimming shortened V by 2 bases and J by 3 bases, and 4 bases separated the two germline ends. This CDR3 has 12 amino acids. CDR3 residues: CASSERDYGYTF. Here the CDR3 DNA reads TGTGCCAGCAGTGAAAGGGACTATGGCTACACCTTC.

This clone is medium-sized within its sample. The rearrangement joins TRBV12-5 to TRBJ1-2; D ambiguous. Between the trimmed V and J ends, which lost 8 bases and 0 bases, there was a span of 10 bases. This CDR3 is 13 amino acids long. Germline-derived CDR1 and CDR2 are LGHNT and FRNRAP. The CDR3: CASSLQTNYGYTF. The CDR3, as DNA: TGTGCTAGTTCCCTGCAGACTAACTATGGCTACACCTTC.

This clone has more than one count but fewer than ten. Since a much larger clone is just one base distant, this may be a read error. The chain recombines TRBV2 with TRBJ2-5, with 15 bases lining up with TRBD2. The ends lost 4 bases at V and 5 bases at J; junction bases unmatched: 5. Germline CDR1 SNHLY, CDR2 FYNNEI. There are 16 residues in the CDR3. The CDR3 loop reads CASSGGLAGGHETQYF. The CDR3, as DNA: TGTGCCAGCAGTGGGGGACTAGCGGGGGGTCACGAGACCCAGTACTTC.

Comments on this clone: At one boundary the junction diverges from the germline segment, which might be a read error. V is TRBV2 and J is TRBJ1-1, with D unclear. The CDR3 is 16 residues long. Germline-derived CDR1 and CDR2 are SNHLY and FYNNEI. DNA of the CDR3: TGTGCCAGCAGTGAAGCGCTTGGGGTCATTAACCCGGAAGCGTTCTTT. Translated: CASSEALGVINPEAFF.

The CDR3 here is CSARGGFSYEQYF. CDR3 nucleotides: TGCAGTGCTAGAGGCGGGTTTTCCTACGAGCAGTACTTC. The rearrangement links TRBV20-1 to TRBJ2-7, with TRBD2 as a possible D gene (5 bases). Germline V gene lookup returns CDR1 DFQATT and CDR2 SNEGSKA (reference sequence). This CDR3 is 13 amino acids long. V dropped 1 base and J dropped 1 base, with 8 bases sitting between them.

A remark on this clone: A read error may account for a junction end that differs from germline. V and J are TRBV20-1 and TRBJ2-5; 8 positions match TRBD2. Germline values: CDR1 DFQATT, CDR2 SNEGSKA (reference sequence). This CDR3 is built from 15 residues. The CDR3 here is CSARDGGDIQETQYF. CDR3 nucleotides: TGCAGTGCCAGAGACGGGGGGGACATCCAAGAGACCCAGTACTTC.

This clone was detected only once. The chain couples TRBV20-1 to TRBJ2-1; tentative D call: TRBD1 (5 bases). In germline, CDR1 is DFQATT, CDR2 SNEGSKA (reference sequence). The CDR3 is 15 residues long. V lost 6 bases, J lost 7 bases, and 22 bases lay in between. The CDR3 region is CSADDRGPRANEQFF. CDR3 in DNA: TGCAGTGCAGACGATAGGGGCCCCCGAGCAAATGAGCAGTTCTTC.

This clone was recorded many times. This chain joins TRBV28 and TRBJ1-1; weak D call: TRBD1 (5 bases). CDR1 and CDR2 (germline): MDHEN, SYDVKM. This CDR3 has 13 residues. Deletions cut 7 bases from V and 4 bases from J, with 13 bases between. In DNA form, the CDR3 reads TGTGCCAGCATGCAGATTGGGGGCACTGAAGCTTTCTTT. This sequence encodes CASMQIGGTEAFF. The full variable domain, with the rest looked up from reference TRBV28 and TRBJ1-1, is DVKVTQSSRYLVKRTGEKVFLECVQDMDHENMFWYRQDPGLGLRLIYFSYDVKMKEKGDIPEGYSVSREKKERFSLILESASTNQTSMYLCASMQIGGTEAFFGQGTRLTVV.

The rearrangement links TRBV5-1 to TRBJ1-6, with 7 bases identical to TRBD1. The germline V gene has CDR1 SGHRS and CDR2 YFSETQ. Unmatched junction bases numbered 6, after V lost 5 bases and J lost 4 bases. The CDR3 loop spans 15 amino acids. The CDR3 reads CASRGEDRYNSPLHF. In nucleotides, the CDR3 is TGCGCCAGCAGAGGGGAGGACAGGTATAATTCACCCCTCCACTTT.

This clone was seen repeatedly, ten times or more. This chain joins TRBV7-8 and TRBJ2-5; tentative D call: TRBD2 (6 bases). Deletions cut 3 bases from V and 2 bases from J, with 10 bases between. The CDR3 runs to 14 residues. Per the germline V gene, CDR1 is SGHVS and CDR2 is FQNEAQ. CDR3 protein: CASSFLAYQETQYF. CDR3 in DNA: TGTGCCAGCAGCTTTCTAGCGTATCAAGAGACCCAGTACTTC.

The chain recombines TRBV4-3 with TRBJ1-4; TRBD1 aligns across 9 bases. Germline V gene lookup returns CDR1 LGHNA and CDR2 YSLEER. Trimming cost V 3 bases and J 7 bases; bases outside gene matches: 6. This CDR3 is 15 amino acids long. The CDR3 is CASSQDRGGGEKLFF. CDR3 DNA sequence: TGCGCCAGCAGCCAGGACAGGGGCGGGGGTGAAAAACTGTTTTTT.

This clone was recorded a few times. Sequence at one end of the junction differs from germline and may be a read error. The chain has TRBV6-2 or TRBV6-3 and TRBJ2-7; possibly TRBD2 for D (6 bases). Germline loops: CDR1 MNHEY, CDR2 SVGEGT. CDR3 length equals 14 residues. The DNA for the CDR3 is TGTGCCAGTAGTTACGGGGGACTCCAATACGAGCAGTACTTC. Amino acid sequence: CASSYGGLQYEQYF.

The chain recombines TRBV12-3 or TRBV12-4 with TRBJ1-6; D not certain. The CDR3 is 12 residues long. V was clipped by 5 bases and J by 7 bases, with 6 bases between them. The CDR3: CASSTPNSPLHF. The CDR3 bases are TGTGCCAGCAGTACACCCAATTCACCCCTCCACTTT.

For this clone: One base away lies a much larger clone, so this may be a sequencing read error. This chain joins TRBV5-4 and TRBJ2-7; 7 bases agree with TRBD1. This CDR3 is 15 amino acids long. V was clipped by 4 bases and J by 0 bases; unmatched bases: 7. Germline assignment: CDR1 SGHNT and CDR2 YYREEE (reference sequence). CDR3 sequence reads: CASSLCRDSSYEQYF. CDR3 DNA: TGTGCCAGCAGCCTGTGCCGGGACAGCTCCTACGAGCAGTACTTC.

J is TRBJ2-1 and V is TRBV6-1, with 9 bases aligning to TRBD1. From germline, CDR1 is MNHNS and CDR2 SASEGT. V gave up 5 bases and J gave up 4 bases; unmatched junction bases: 9. The CDR3 totals 16 residues. The CDR3 loop reads CASSSARQGVYNEQFF. Here the CDR3 DNA reads TGTGCCAGCAGTAGCGCCCGACAGGGGGTTTACAATGAGCAGTTCTTC.

As for this clone: The junction does not match germline at one end; this may be a read error. The V and J genes are TRBV19 and TRBJ1-5; 9 bases are a match to TRBD1. This CDR3 region has 15 residues. CDR1 LNHDA and CDR2 SQIVND come from the germline V gene (reference sequence). The CDR3 sequence is CASSPAGQGNRPQHF. The CDR3 bases are TGTGCCAGTAGTCCAGCCGGACAGGGGAATCGGCCCCAGCATTTT.

This clone was observed at least ten times. The chain links TRBV2 to TRBJ1-5, with 12 bases aligning to TRBD1. The CDR3 extends over 16 amino acids. The V and J ends lost 0 bases and 5 bases, in that order; junction bases with no gene match: 2. The germline V gene has CDR1 SNHLY and CDR2 FYNNEI. Here the CDR3 reads CASSEAGQGAYQPQHF. The CDR3 region has the DNA TGTGCCAGCAGTGAAGCGGGACAGGGGGCTTATCAGCCCCAGCATTTT.